Following are 27 T cell receptor beta chains from one sample sequenced in a study of shared clonotypes between healthy human individuals. The assay was immunoSEQ multiplex PCR, and TCRdb's table has in-frame clones only and misses some. This repertoire shows 2 million to 2.5 million clones, 92% found once; its top ten account for around 0.35%. Material: naive CD4+ T cells from PBMCs. Subset meaning: CD45RA+ positively selected. The receptors were gathered from a young man in good health. Some clones in this sample may be carry-over from other donors' samples.

This clone was recorded once. The chain joins TRBV2 to TRBJ2-7; 11 nucleotides line up with TRBD2. CDR1 SNHLY and CDR2 FYNNEI come from the germline V gene. CDR3 length equals 14 residues. The J segment lost 5 bases and the V segment lost 7 bases, leaving 7 bases of the junction unmatched. CDR3 sequence reads: CASTVLAGVNEQYF. The CDR3 DNA is TGTGCCAGCACCGTACTAGCGGGAGTGAACGAGCAGTACTTC.

About this clone itself: Other DNA sequences in this sample translate to the same CDR3. The rearrangement uses TRBV11-2 and TRBJ2-7, with 7 bases lining up with TRBD1. Germline-derived CDR1 and CDR2 are SGHAT and FQNNGV. The CDR3 covers 13 residues. J gave up 2 bases and V 6 bases, and 4 bases lay outside the gene matches. CDR3 coding DNA: TGTGCCAGCAGTCCCGGGACAGCCTACGAGCAGTACTTC. It codes for CASSPGTAYEQYF.

Comments on this clone: The sample holds other DNA sequences that translate to the same CDR3. The chain links TRBV6-5 to TRBJ2-7; possibly TRBD1 for D (5 bases). This CDR3 region has 13 residues. The germline V gene has CDR1 MNHEY and CDR2 SVGAGI. Trimming shortened V by 7 bases and J by 4 bases, and 14 bases separated the two germline ends. CDR3 sequence (DNA): TGTGCCAGCACCCCCTCAGGGTCTTACGAGCAGTACTTC. It encodes CASTPSGSYEQYF.

The chain recombines TRBV15 with TRBJ2-7; TRBD1 agrees at 7 bases. CDR3 size: 13 residues. The junction had 5 bases not matched to a gene; V was cut back by 4 bases and J by 5 bases. The germline V gene encodes CDR1 LNHNV and CDR2 YYDKDF (reference sequence). The CDR3 DNA reads TGTGCCACCAGCAAGGACAGGAGGCACGAGCAGTACTTC. Residues: CATSKDRRHEQYF.

V gene TRBV29-1 combines with J gene TRBJ2-2; D may be TRBD1 (7 bases). Germline values: CDR1 SQVTM, CDR2 ANQGSEA. The CDR3 contains 14 residues. Trimming removed 8 bases from V and 3 bases from J, with 16 bases in between. The CDR3 here is CSSRGEVDTGELFF. In DNA form, the CDR3 reads TGCAGCTCCAGGGGGGAGGTAGACACCGGGGAGCTGTTTTTT.

V is TRBV4-2 and J is TRBJ2-3, with D possibly TRBD2 on 6 matching bases. The germline V gene has CDR1 LGHNA and CDR2 YNFKEQ. The CDR3 is 15 residues long. Between the trimmed V and J ends, which lost 4 bases and 4 bases, there was a span of 15 bases. The CDR3 protein is CASSPPEGRPDTQYF. The CDR3 nucleotides are TGTGCCAGCAGCCCCCCGGAGGGTAGGCCAGATACGCAGTATTTT.

This rearrangement joins TRBV7-9 to TRBJ2-1; a weak D match, TRBD2 (5 bases). There are 15 residues in the CDR3. Trimming removed 2 bases at V and 0 bases at J, with 8 bases between. Per germline, CDR1 SEHNR and CDR2 FQNEAQ (reference sequence). The CDR3 coding sequence is TGTGCCAGCAGCTTATTTGAGGGCTCCTACAATGAGCAGTTCTTC. Amino acid sequence: CASSLFEGSYNEQFF.

For this clone: The same CDR3 can be traced to other DNA sequences in this sample. The chain uses TRBV28 and TRBJ2-7; no clear D. The germline V gene encodes CDR1 MDHEN and CDR2 SYDVKM. Trimming cost V 2 bases and J 4 bases, with 6 bases left between them. CDR3 length: 12 residues. The DNA for the CDR3 is TGTGCCAGCAGTTTAAGCCGATACGAGCAGTACTTC. The encoded protein is CASSLSRYEQYF.

The sample holds one count of this clone. The genes are TRBV6-1 and TRBJ1-2; D is uncertain. The CDR3 is 12 amino acids. CDR1 and CDR2 from the germline V gene are MNHNS and SASEGT. V dropped 8 bases and J dropped 2 bases, with 9 bases sitting between them. The CDR3 is CASLQRNYGYTF. CDR3 bases: TGTGCCAGCCTACAGAGGAACTATGGCTACACCTTC.

The chain is built from TRBV5-1 and TRBJ1-3; D gene ambiguous. The CDR3 is made up of 15 amino acids. CDR1 is SGHRS and CDR2 is YFSETQ in the germline V gene. V was clipped by 0 bases and J by 0 bases, with 7 bases between them. DNA for the CDR3: TGCGCCAGCAGCTTGGCACAGACCTCTGGAAACACCATATATTTT. Residues: CASSLAQTSGNTIYF.

In the case of this clone: This CDR3 is also generated by other DNA sequences in the sample. The J gene is TRBJ2-7, the V gene TRBV28; 10 bases line up with TRBD1. This CDR3 contains 14 residues. V gave up 6 bases and J gave up 2 bases; unmatched junction bases: 4. Looked up from germline, CDR1 is MDHEN and CDR2 is SYDVKM. In DNA, the CDR3 is TGTGCCAGCAGACTTGGACAGGGGGCCTACGAGCAGTACTTC. This encodes CASRLGQGAYEQYF.

The chain recombines TRBV27 with TRBJ2-2, with D tentatively TRBD2 (5 bases). Germline CDR1 is MNHEY and CDR2 is SMNVEV (reference sequence). The ends were cut back, 6 bases at V and 7 bases at J, with 12 bases in the middle. There are 13 residues in the CDR3. The CDR3 nucleotides are TGTGCCAGCAGCCCCCGCGAGGGCGGGGAGCTGTTTTTT. Its protein is CASSPREGGELFF.

This sequence joins TRBV28 and TRBJ2-7; the match to TRBD2 covers 14 bases. The V segment lost 7 bases and the J segment 5 bases; nucleotides outside the gene matches: 16. Looked up from germline, CDR1 is MDHEN and CDR2 is SYDVKM. The CDR3 extends over 18 amino acids. The CDR3 loop is CASTSSVGLAGVSHEQYF. The CDR3, as DNA: TGTGCCAGCACCTCTAGTGTGGGACTAGCGGGAGTTTCGCACGAGCAGTACTTC. Full variable domain (rest looked up from reference TRBV28 and TRBJ2-7): DVKVTQSSRYLVKRTGEKVFLECVQDMDHENMFWYRQDPGLGLRLIYFSYDVKMKEKGDIPEGYSVSREKKERFSLILESASTNQTSMYLCASTSSVGLAGVSHEQYFGPGTRLTVT.

This chain links TRBV10-3 with TRBJ2-1; D may be TRBD2 (6 bases). From germline, CDR1 is ENHRY and CDR2 SYGVKD. The V end lost 8 bases, the J end lost 4 bases, and 15 bases lay between the germline ends. This CDR3 has 14 residues. The CDR3 coding sequence is TGTGCCATCGGAGCGGGCCGTTCTTACAATGAGCAGTTCTTC. This sequence encodes CAIGAGRSYNEQFF.

The J gene is TRBJ1-2, the V gene TRBV27; no reliable D call. V dropped 2 bases and J dropped 5 bases, with 12 bases sitting between them. There are 14 residues in the CDR3. Germline assignment: CDR1 MNHEY and CDR2 SMNVEV (reference sequence). The CDR3 sequence is CASSLRSAVYGYTF. The CDR3 nucleotides are TGTGCCAGCAGTTTACGGTCGGCAGTTTATGGCTACACCTTC.

The chain is built from TRBV19 and TRBJ2-5; 7 bases map to TRBD1. This CDR3 contains 12 residues. The V and J ends lost 7 bases and 9 bases, in that order; junction bases with no gene match: 8. Germline V gene lookup returns CDR1 LNHDA and CDR2 SQIVND (reference sequence). The CDR3 region is CASIGGAGAQYF. Here the CDR3 DNA reads TGTGCCAGTATAGGGGGCGCGGGTGCCCAGTACTTC.

This clone was detected once. This chain links TRBV19 with TRBJ2-1; 8 nucleotides agree with TRBD2. The CDR3 contains 14 residues. The V segment lost 6 bases and the J segment 7 bases; nucleotides outside the gene matches: 8. Germline-derived CDR1 and CDR2 are LNHDA and SQIVND (reference sequence). CDR3 loop: CASRLSGIRNEQFF. Written as DNA, the CDR3 is TGTGCCAGTAGGCTTAGCGGGATCAGAAATGAGCAGTTCTTC.

V is TRBV18 and J is TRBJ2-2; 11 bases align to TRBD1. Germline CDR1 KGHSH, CDR2 LQKENI. The V segment lost 2 bases and the J segment 5 bases; nucleotides outside the gene matches: 4. The CDR3 extends over 16 amino acids. CDR3 nucleotide sequence: TGTGCCAGCTCACCAGCCGGGACAGGGGGAACCGGGGAGCTGTTTTTT. Translated, it gives CASSPAGTGGTGELFF.

The chain employs TRBV11-3 and TRBJ2-2, with 7 bases that match TRBD1. Germline V gives CDR1 SGHNT, CDR2 YENEEA. The CDR3 covers 18 residues. The V and J ends lost 0 bases and 1 base, in that order; junction bases with no gene match: 8. DNA of the CDR3: TGTGCCAGCAGCTTAGATCGGTTGGGACAGATGAACACCGGGGAGCTGTTTTTT. It yields the protein CASSLDRLGQMNTGELFF.

The chain has TRBV10-1 and TRBJ2-1; D not resolved. The V end lost 10 bases, the J end lost 0 bases, and 10 bases lay between the germline ends. This CDR3 contains 13 residues. The germline CDR1 and CDR2 sequences are WNHNN and SYGVQD (reference sequence). The CDR3 loop reads CANTNVSYNEQFF. Here the CDR3 DNA reads TGCGCCAACACGAACGTCTCCTACAATGAGCAGTTCTTC.

The chain is built from TRBV20-1 and TRBJ2-7; possible D gene TRBD1, 6 bases. Germline V gives CDR1 DFQATT, CDR2 SNEGSKA (reference sequence). V was pared by 6 bases and J by 6 bases, with 12 bases between. The CDR3 covers 11 residues. CDR3 sequence reads: CSANRVGEQYF. CDR3 bases: TGCAGTGCGAACAGGGTGGGCGAGCAGTACTTC.

The CDR3 protein is CASSLFKGDRGVYPDTQYF. The CDR3 nucleotides are TGCGCCAGCAGCCTTTTTAAGGGGGACAGGGGGGTTTATCCAGATACGCAGTATTTT. V is TRBV4-1 and J is TRBJ2-3; 11 bases align to TRBD1. CDR1 MGHRA and CDR2 YSYEKL come from the germline V gene. CDR3 length: 19 amino acids. The ends lost 4 bases at V and 4 bases at J; junction bases unmatched: 16.

The chain links TRBV28 to TRBJ2-2; possible D gene TRBD2, 6 bases. Germline V gene sequence: CDR1 MDHEN, CDR2 SYDVKM. V shed 6 bases and J shed 7 bases, with 9 bases lying between them. This CDR3 contains 12 residues. CDR3 nucleotide sequence: TGTGCCAGCAGGGAGGGGAGCGGGGAGCTGTTTTTT. Translation: CASREGSGELFF.

Concerning this clone: Other DNA sequences in the same sample also yield this CDR3. The rearrangement joins TRBV7-2 to TRBJ2-2; D may be TRBD2 (6 bases). Germline CDR1 reads SGHTA; CDR2 reads FQGNSA. Trimming removed 4 bases at V and 5 bases at J, with 8 bases between. The CDR3 spans 13 residues. The CDR3 bases are TGTGCCAGCAGCTCGGGGGTGACCGGGGAGCTGTTTTTT. Encoded protein: CASSSGVTGELFF.

The V and J genes are TRBV15 and TRBJ1-2; TRBD1 matches at 8 bases. This CDR3 comprises 15 residues. Germline V gene data show CDR1 as LNHNV and CDR2 as YYDKDF (reference sequence). Trimming cost V 2 bases and J 5 bases; bases outside gene matches: 7. The CDR3 loop is CATSRQGAVPYGYTF. The CDR3 DNA reads as TGTGCCACCAGCAGACAGGGGGCTGTCCCTTATGGCTACACCTTC.

The chain combines TRBV18 with TRBJ1-1; D is unclear. This CDR3 comprises 16 residues. V lost 2 bases and J lost 1, with 14 bases in between. Germline CDR1 is KGHSH and CDR2 is LQKENI. CDR3 nucleotides: TGTGCCAGCTCACCATTAATCGTACAGCAGAACACTGAAGCTTTCTTT. It encodes CASSPLIVQQNTEAFF.

V and J are TRBV28 and TRBJ2-7; D is undetermined. The CDR3 is 15 residues long. V shed 7 bases and J shed 2 bases, with 18 bases lying between them. CDR1 MDHEN and CDR2 SYDVKM come from the germline V gene. The CDR3 DNA sequence: TGTGCCAGCACCTCCGGATTTGCCCTTCCCTACGAGCAGTACTTC. Its translation: CASTSGFALPYEQYF.